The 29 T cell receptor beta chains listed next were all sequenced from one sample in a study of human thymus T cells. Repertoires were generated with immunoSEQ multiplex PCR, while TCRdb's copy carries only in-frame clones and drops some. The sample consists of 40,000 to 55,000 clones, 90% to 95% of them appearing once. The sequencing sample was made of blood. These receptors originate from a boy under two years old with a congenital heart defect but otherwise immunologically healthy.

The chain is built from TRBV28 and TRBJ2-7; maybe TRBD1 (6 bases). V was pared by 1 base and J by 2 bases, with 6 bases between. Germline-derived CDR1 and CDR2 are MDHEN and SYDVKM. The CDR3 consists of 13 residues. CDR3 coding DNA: TGTGCCAGCAGTTTATACAGGGCCTACGAGCAGTACTTC. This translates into CASSLYRAYEQYF. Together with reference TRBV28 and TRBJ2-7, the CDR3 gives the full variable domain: DVKVTQSSRYLVKRTGEKVFLECVQDMDHENMFWYRQDPGLGLRLIYFSYDVKMKEKGDIPEGYSVSREKKERFSLILESASTNQTSMYLCASSLYRAYEQYFGPGTRLTVT.

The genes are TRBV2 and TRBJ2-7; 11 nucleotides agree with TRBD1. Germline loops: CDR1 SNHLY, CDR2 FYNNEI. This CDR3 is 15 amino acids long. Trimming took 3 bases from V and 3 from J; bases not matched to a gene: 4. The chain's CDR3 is CASSDLGTGGYEQYF. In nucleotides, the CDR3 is TGTGCCAGCAGTGATTTGGGGACAGGGGGCTACGAGCAGTACTTC.

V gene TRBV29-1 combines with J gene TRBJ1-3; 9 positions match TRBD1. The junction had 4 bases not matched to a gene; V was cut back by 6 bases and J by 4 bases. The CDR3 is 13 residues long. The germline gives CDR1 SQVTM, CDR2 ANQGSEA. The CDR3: CSVQGAGGNTIYF. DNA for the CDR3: TGCAGCGTACAGGGGGCAGGAGGAAACACCATATATTTT.

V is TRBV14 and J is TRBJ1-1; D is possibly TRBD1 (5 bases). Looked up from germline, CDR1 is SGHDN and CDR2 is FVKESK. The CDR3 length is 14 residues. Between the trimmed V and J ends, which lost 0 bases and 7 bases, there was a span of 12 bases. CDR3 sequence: CASSQELWGFEAFF. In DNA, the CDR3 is TGTGCCAGCAGCCAAGAATTGTGGGGCTTTGAAGCTTTCTTT.

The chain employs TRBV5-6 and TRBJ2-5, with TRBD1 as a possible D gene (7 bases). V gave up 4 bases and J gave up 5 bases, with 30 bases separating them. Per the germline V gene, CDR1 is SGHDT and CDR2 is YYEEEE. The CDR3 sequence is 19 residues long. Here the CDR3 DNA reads TGTGCCAGCAGCCCCGGAGGAAGGAGGGGGCCGACCTGGAGGGAGACCCAGTACTTC. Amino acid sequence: CASSPGGRRGPTWRETQYF. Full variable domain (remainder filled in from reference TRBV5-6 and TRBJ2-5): DAGVTQSPTHLIKTRGQQVTLRCSPKSGHDTVSWYQQALGQGPQFIFQYYEEEERQRGNFPDRFSGHQFPNYSSELNVNALLLGDSALYLCASSPGGRRGPTWRETQYFGPGTRLLVL.

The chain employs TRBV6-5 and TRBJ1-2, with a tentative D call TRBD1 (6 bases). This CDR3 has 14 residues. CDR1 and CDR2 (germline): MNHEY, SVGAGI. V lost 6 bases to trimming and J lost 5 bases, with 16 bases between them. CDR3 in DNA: TGTGCCAGCAGACGGGGGGACATTCAATATGGCTACACCTTC. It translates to CASRRGDIQYGYTF.

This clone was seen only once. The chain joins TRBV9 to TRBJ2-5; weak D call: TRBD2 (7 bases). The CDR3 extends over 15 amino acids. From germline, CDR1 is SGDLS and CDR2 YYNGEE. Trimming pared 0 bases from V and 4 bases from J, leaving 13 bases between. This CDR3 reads CASSVGGGAGETQYF. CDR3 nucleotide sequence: TGTGCCAGCAGCGTAGGAGGGGGGGCCGGAGAGACCCAGTACTTC.

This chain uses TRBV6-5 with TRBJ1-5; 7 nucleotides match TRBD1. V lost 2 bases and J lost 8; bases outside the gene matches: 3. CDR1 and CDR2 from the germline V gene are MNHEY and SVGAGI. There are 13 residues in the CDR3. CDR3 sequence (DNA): TGTGCCAGCAGTTACACTACAGGGGAGCCCCAGCATTTT. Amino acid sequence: CASSYTTGEPQHF.

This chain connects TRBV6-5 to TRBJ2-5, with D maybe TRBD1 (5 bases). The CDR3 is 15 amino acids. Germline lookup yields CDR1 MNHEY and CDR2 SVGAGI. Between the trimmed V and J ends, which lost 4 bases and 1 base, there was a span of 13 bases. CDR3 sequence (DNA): TGTGCCAGCAGTTCCCGGACACCCCTCCAAGAGACCCAGTACTTC. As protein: CASSSRTPLQETQYF.

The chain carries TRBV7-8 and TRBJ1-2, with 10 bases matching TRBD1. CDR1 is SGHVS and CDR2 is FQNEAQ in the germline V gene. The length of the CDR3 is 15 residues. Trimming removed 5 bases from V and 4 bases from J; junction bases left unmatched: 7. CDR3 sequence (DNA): TGTGCCAGCAGCGCCCGGGACAGGGGAACCTATGGCTACACCTTC. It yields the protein CASSARDRGTYGYTF.

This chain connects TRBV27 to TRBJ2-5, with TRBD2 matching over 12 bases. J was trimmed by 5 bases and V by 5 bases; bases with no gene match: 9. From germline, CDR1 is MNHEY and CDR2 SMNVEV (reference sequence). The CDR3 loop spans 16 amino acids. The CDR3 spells CASSPSPSGGEETQYF. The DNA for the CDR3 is TGTGCCAGCAGTCCCTCCCCTAGCGGGGGGGAGGAGACCCAGTACTTC.

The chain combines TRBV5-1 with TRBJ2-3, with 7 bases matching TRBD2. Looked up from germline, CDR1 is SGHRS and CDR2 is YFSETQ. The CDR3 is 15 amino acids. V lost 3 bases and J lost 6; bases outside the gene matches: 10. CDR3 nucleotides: TGCGCCAGCAGCTCCAGAGCGGGGTCCCCTGATACGCAGTATTTT. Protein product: CASSSRAGSPDTQYF. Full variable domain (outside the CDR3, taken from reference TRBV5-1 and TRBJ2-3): KAGVTQTPRYLIKTRGQQVTLSCSPISGHRSVSWYQQTPGQGLQFLFEYFSETQRNKGNFPGRFSGRQFSNSRSEMNVSTLELGDSALYLCASSSRAGSPDTQYFGPGTRLTVL.

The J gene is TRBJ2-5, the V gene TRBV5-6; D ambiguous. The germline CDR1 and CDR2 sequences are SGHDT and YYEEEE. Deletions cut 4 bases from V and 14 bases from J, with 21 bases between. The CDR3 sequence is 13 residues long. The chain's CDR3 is CASSNLPAPKPYF. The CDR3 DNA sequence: TGTGCCAGCAGCAATTTGCCGGCGCCGAAACCTTACTTC.

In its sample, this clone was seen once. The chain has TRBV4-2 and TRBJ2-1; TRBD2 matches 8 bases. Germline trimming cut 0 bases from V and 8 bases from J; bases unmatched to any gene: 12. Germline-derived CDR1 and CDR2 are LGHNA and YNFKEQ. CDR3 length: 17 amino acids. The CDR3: CASSQEGHAGGVDEQFF. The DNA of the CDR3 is TGTGCCAGCAGCCAAGAGGGTCACGCGGGGGGCGTTGATGAGCAGTTCTTC.

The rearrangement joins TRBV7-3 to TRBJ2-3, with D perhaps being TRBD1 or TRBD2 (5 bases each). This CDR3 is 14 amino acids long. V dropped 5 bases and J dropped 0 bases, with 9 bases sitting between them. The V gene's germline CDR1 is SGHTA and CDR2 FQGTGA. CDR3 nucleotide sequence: TGTGCCAGCAGCCGGGACCAAAGCACAGATACGCAGTATTTT. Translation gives CASSRDQSTDTQYF. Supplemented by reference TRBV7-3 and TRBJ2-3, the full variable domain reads GAGVSQTPSNKVTEKGKYVELRCDPISGHTALYWYRQSLGQGPEFLIYFQGTGAADDSGLPNDRFFAVRPEGSVSTLKIQRTERGDSAVYLCASSRDQSTDTQYFGPGTRLTVL.

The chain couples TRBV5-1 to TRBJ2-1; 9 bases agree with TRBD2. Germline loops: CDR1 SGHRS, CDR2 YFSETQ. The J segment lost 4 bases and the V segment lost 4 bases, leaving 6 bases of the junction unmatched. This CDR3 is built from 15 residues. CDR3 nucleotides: TGCGCCAGCAGCACCGGGACTAGCACTTACAATGAGCAGTTCTTC. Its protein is CASSTGTSTYNEQFF.

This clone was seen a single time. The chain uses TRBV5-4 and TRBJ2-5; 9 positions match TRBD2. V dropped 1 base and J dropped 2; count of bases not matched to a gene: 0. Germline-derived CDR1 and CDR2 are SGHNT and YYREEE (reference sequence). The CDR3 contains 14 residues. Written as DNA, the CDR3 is TGTGCCAGCAGCTTGACTAGCGGGCAAGAGACCCAGTACTTC. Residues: CASSLTSGQETQYF.

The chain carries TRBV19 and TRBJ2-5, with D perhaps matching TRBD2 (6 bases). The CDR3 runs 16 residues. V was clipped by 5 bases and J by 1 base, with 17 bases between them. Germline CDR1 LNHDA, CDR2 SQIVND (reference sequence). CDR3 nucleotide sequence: TGTGCCAGTAGTCTCTCCGGGACTGAGCTCCAAGAGACCCAGTACTTC. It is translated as CASSLSGTELQETQYF.

CDR3 in amino acids: CASSSGGGYEQYF. Written as DNA, the CDR3 is TGTGCCAGCAGCTCGGGAGGGGGCTACGAGCAGTACTTC. The chain recombines TRBV11-3 with TRBJ2-7; 8 nucleotides agree with TRBD2. Trimming at V came to 4 bases and at J to 3 bases, leaving 2 bases not matched to a gene. The germline gives CDR1 SGHNT, CDR2 YENEEA. The length of the CDR3 is 13 residues.

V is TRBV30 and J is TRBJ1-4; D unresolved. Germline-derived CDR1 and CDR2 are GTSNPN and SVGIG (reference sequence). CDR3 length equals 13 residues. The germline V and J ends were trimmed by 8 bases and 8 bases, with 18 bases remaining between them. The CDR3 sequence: CAARLDSREKLFF. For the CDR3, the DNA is TGTGCCGCCCGCCTCGATTCGAGGGAAAAACTGTTTTTT. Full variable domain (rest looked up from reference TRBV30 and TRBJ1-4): SQTIHQWPATLVQPVGSPLSLECTVEGTSNPNLYWYRQAAGRGLQLLFYSVGIGQISSEVPQNLSASRPQDRQFILSSKKLLLSDSGFYLCAARLDSREKLFFGSGTQLSVL.

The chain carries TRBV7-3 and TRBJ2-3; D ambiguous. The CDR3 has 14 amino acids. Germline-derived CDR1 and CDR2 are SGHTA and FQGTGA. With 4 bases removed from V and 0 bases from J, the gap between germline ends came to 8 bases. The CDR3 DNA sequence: TGTGCCAGCAGCTCCGGGCCCAGCACAGATACGCAGTATTTT. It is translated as CASSSGPSTDTQYF.

CDR3 sequence reads: CASSHVGLAGGRFNEQFF. The DNA for the CDR3 is TGCGCCAGCAGCCATGTCGGACTAGCGGGGGGGCGATTTAATGAGCAGTTCTTC. The gene calls are TRBV4-3 and TRBJ2-1, with TRBD2 identical over 15 bases. The ends lost 3 bases at V and 7 bases at J; junction bases unmatched: 10. Germline V gene sequence: CDR1 LGHNA, CDR2 YSLEER. The CDR3 covers 18 residues.

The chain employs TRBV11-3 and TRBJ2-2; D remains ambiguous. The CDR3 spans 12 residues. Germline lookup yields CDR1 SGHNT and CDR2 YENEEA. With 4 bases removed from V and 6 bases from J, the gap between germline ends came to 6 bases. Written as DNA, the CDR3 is TGTGCCAGCAGCTCTGACTCCGGGGAGCTGTTTTTT. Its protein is CASSSDSGELFF. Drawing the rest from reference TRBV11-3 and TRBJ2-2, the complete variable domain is EAGVVQSPRYKIIEKKQPVAFWCNPISGHNTLYWYLQNLGQGPELLIRYENEEAVDDSQLPKDRFSAERLKGVDSTLKIQPAELGDSAVYLCASSSDSGELFFGEGSRLTVL.

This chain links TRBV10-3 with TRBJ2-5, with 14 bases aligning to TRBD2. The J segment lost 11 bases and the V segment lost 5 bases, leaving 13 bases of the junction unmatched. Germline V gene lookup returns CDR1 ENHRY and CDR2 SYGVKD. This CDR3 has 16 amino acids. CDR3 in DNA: TGTGCCATCAGTTCCCGGACTAGCGGGGGGCCGGGAGAGCAGTACTTC. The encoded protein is CAISSRTSGGPGEQYF.

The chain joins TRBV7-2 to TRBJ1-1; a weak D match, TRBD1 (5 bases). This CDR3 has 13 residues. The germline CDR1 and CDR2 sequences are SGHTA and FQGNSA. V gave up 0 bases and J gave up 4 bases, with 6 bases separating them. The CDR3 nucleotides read TGTGCCAGCAGCTTAGCGAGGGGCACTGAAGCTTTCTTT. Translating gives CASSLARGTEAFF.

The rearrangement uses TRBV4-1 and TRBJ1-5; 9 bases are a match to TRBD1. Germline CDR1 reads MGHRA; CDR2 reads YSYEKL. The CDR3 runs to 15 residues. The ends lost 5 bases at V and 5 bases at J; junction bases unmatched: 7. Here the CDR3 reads CASSYRDRDDQPQHF. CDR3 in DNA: TGCGCCAGCAGCTACCGGGACAGGGACGATCAGCCCCAGCATTTT.

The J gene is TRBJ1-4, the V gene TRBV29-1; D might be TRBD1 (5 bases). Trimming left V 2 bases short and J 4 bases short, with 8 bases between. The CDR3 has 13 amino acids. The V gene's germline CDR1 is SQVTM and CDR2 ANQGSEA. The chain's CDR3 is CSVEQGSNEKLFF. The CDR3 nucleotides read TGCAGCGTTGAACAGGGCAGTAATGAAAAACTGTTTTTT.

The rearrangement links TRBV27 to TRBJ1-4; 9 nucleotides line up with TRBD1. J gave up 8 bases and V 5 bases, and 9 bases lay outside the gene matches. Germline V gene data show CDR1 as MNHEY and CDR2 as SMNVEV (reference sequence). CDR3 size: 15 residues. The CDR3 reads CASSLNRGRREKLFF. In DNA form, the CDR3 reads TGTGCCAGCAGTCTTAACAGGGGGCGTCGAGAAAAACTGTTTTTT.

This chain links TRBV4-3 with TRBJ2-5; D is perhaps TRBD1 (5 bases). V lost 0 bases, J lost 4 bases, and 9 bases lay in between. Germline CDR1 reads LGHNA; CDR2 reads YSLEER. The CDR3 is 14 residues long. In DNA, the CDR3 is TGCGCCAGCAGCCAAGACAGGGCAGGAGAGACCCAGTACTTC. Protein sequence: CASSQDRAGETQYF.